This T cell receptor (beta chain) was retrieved from a study of shared clonotypes between healthy human individuals. The protocol was immunoSEQ multiplex PCR, while the TCRdb copy is restricted to in-frame clones and leaves out a portion. Here the sample spans fewer than 3 million clones, roughly 90% being singletons. This CDR3 has 16 amino acids. Germline CDR1 and CDR2: SNHLY and FYNNEI. V was trimmed by 1 base and J by 0 bases, leaving 7 bases between them. The source is a young man in good health. Some clones in this sample may be carry-over from other donors' samples. Sequenced input: naive CD4+ T cells from PBMCs. The subset here: CD45RA+ positively selected. The chain combines TRBV2 with TRBJ2-6; no definite D call. The CDR3 sequence: CASSEGRHSGANVLTF. In nucleotides, the CDR3 is TGTGCCAGCAGTGAAGGCCGACACTCTGGGGCCAACGTCCTGACTTTC.